Each of the 14 T cell receptor beta chains below was sequenced from the same sample in a study of blood T cell repertoires in COVID-19. Clones were read by immunoSEQ multiplex PCR, and TCRdb kept only the in-frame ones, dropping some. The sample yields 140,000 to 150,000 clones, 88% seen once. The sample consisted of peripheral blood. The receptors stem from a human donor in a cohort sampled during active COVID-19.

This chain uses TRBV19 with TRBJ2-1, with D tentatively TRBD2 (6 bases). Germline V gene sequence: CDR1 LNHDA, CDR2 SQIVND (reference sequence). Trimming cost V 3 bases and J 12 bases, with 12 bases left between them. This CDR3 has 12 residues. CDR3 DNA: TGTGCCAGTAGTATCGGGCAAGCGGGGCAGTTCTTC. Residues: CASSIGQAGQFF.

This chain links TRBV5-4 with TRBJ1-1, with TRBD1 matching 7 bases. Unmatched junction bases numbered 9, after V lost 4 bases and J lost 3 bases. CDR3 length equals 15 residues. The germline V gene encodes CDR1 SGHNT and CDR2 YYREEE (reference sequence). CDR3 residues: CASSLTNDRDTEAFF. The CDR3, as DNA: TGTGCCAGCAGCCTGACTAACGACAGGGACACTGAAGCTTTCTTT.

The V gene is TRBV11-3, the J gene TRBJ2-1, with D possibly being TRBD1 (5 bases). CDR1 SGHNT and CDR2 YENEEA come from the germline V gene. V was pared by 3 bases and J by 0 bases, with 9 bases between. CDR3 length equals 15 residues. For the CDR3, the DNA is TGTGCCAGCAGCTTCGACAGCCTCTCCTACAATGAGCAGTTCTTC. Translation: CASSFDSLSYNEQFF.

This rearrangement joins TRBV19 to TRBJ1-2, with TRBD1 as a possible D gene (5 bases). V lost 7 bases and J lost 7, with 13 bases in between. CDR3 size: 12 residues. CDR1 and CDR2 (germline): LNHDA, SQIVND (reference sequence). CDR3 nucleotides: TGTGCCAGTACCCTTCAGGGTTCTGGCTACACCTTC. Translated: CASTLQGSGYTF.

The rearrangement links TRBV30 to TRBJ2-3; D is unclear. Looked up from germline, CDR1 is GTSNPN and CDR2 is SVGIG (reference sequence). V was cut by 4 bases and J by 8 bases, with 19 bases left in between. The length of the CDR3 is 14 residues. CDR3: CAWKAEKQPGTQYF. The CDR3 DNA sequence: TGTGCCTGGAAGGCCGAAAAGCAACCAGGTACGCAGTATTTT.

The genes are TRBV4-1 and TRBJ1-5, with D perhaps TRBD1 (6 bases). The V end lost 4 bases, the J end lost 4 bases, and 11 bases lay between the germline ends. The germline CDR1 and CDR2 sequences are MGHRA and YSYEKL. CDR3 length: 14 residues. CDR3 in amino acids: CASSPLQGNQPQHF. As DNA, the CDR3 is TGCGCCAGCAGCCCCCTCCAGGGGAATCAGCCCCAGCATTTT.

This clone was counted a single time. The chain is built from TRBV10-3 and TRBJ2-2; D uncertain. Trimming stripped 3 bases from V and 7 bases from J, with 12 bases between. The CDR3 is 14 amino acids. In germline, CDR1 is ENHRY, CDR2 SYGVKD. Written as DNA, the CDR3 is TGTGCCATCAGTGAAGGCGGAAGGATCGGGGAGCTGTTTTTT. Residues: CAISEGGRIGELFF.

V and J are TRBV27 and TRBJ2-7; D may be TRBD2 (5 bases). The CDR3 runs 13 residues. Germline CDR1 MNHEY, CDR2 SMNVEV (reference sequence). Trimming took 3 bases from V and 3 from J, leaving 9 bases between them. CDR3 region: CASSFSGIYEQYF. CDR3 sequence (DNA): TGTGCCAGCAGTTTTTCGGGGATCTACGAGCAGTACTTC.

This clone was observed once. This chain connects TRBV19 to TRBJ2-1, with TRBD1 as a possible D gene (7 bases). The germline gives CDR1 LNHDA, CDR2 SQIVND (reference sequence). The germline V and J ends were trimmed by 7 bases and 0 bases, with 10 bases remaining between them. This CDR3 has 14 residues. The CDR3 region is CASTQGGSYNEQFF. Here the CDR3 DNA reads TGTGCCAGTACCCAGGGGGGCTCCTACAATGAGCAGTTCTTC.

The chain employs TRBV28 and TRBJ1-4; a possible D gene is TRBD1 (5 bases). The V gene lost 4 bases and the J gene lost 8 bases, with 14 bases spanning the gap. Germline V gene data show CDR1 as MDHEN and CDR2 as SYDVKM. The CDR3 is 14 residues long. As DNA, the CDR3 is TGTGCCAGCAGTTCAGGGTGGGTTGGGGAAAAACTGTTTTTT. It encodes CASSSGWVGEKLFF.

The sample holds a few counts of this clone. This chain connects TRBV18 to TRBJ2-7; D perhaps matches TRBD1 (6 bases). This CDR3 contains 14 residues. Per the germline V gene, CDR1 is KGHSH and CDR2 is LQKENI. Trimming took off 6 bases at V and 0 bases at J, with 12 bases between the two ends. The CDR3 coding sequence is TGTGCCAGCTCCAACGGACAGAGCTCCTACGAGCAGTACTTC. Translated, it gives CASSNGQSSYEQYF.

This clone has a single count. J is TRBJ2-7 and V is TRBV5-4; 7 positions agree with TRBD1. Germline V gives CDR1 SGHNT, CDR2 YYREEE (reference sequence). This CDR3 has 15 amino acids. The V gene end was trimmed by 0 bases and the J gene end by 0 bases; junction bases not matched to a gene: 3. Here the CDR3 reads CASSLGQGVSYEQYF. The CDR3, as DNA: TGTGCCAGCAGCTTGGGTCAGGGGGTCTCCTACGAGCAGTACTTC.

The V and J genes are TRBV13 and TRBJ2-1; 10 nucleotides match TRBD2. Losses at the gene ends were 1 base for V and 7 bases for J; bases not matched to a gene: 10. The length of the CDR3 is 17 residues. The V gene's germline CDR1 is PRHDT and CDR2 FYEKMQ (reference sequence). CDR3 nucleotides: TGTGCCAGCAGCTTAGTGCTAGCGGGAGTTCGGGGGAATGAGCAGTTCTTC. It encodes CASSLVLAGVRGNEQFF.

This rearrangement joins TRBV19 to TRBJ1-5, with TRBD1 matching over 7 bases. The ends lost 8 bases at V and 3 bases at J; junction bases unmatched: 7. Germline assignment: CDR1 LNHDA and CDR2 SQIVND (reference sequence). CDR3 size: 14 residues. CDR3 sequence reads: CASRNDRVNQPQHF. The CDR3 DNA reads TGTGCCAGTCGCAATGACAGGGTCAATCAGCCCCAGCATTTT.